These T cell receptor beta chains were read from a single sample in a study of regulatory T cells in long-lasting Graves disease. From the multiplex PCR reads, TCRdb called clonotypes with MiXCR, one entry per CDR3 protein. The sample yields hundreds of thousands of distinct CDR3 sequences, approximately 15% seen once. The data also belong to a second study, concerning T cells in Graves' hyperthyroidism and ophthalmopathy.

Sample: peripheral blood mononuclear cells (PBMCs), taken at new diagnosis, from a patient treated with antithyroid drugs. Receptors originate from a man aged 40-49 years with Graves disease. CDR3s include the opening cysteine and the closing phenylalanine or tryptophan. D genes are given only for firm matches. The size of a clone is reported for some rows only, either as once, few or many, or as a class for expanded clones.

clone_size: many
v_call: TRBV11-2
d_call: .
j_call: TRBJ1-6
cdr3_aa: CASSLGIGGPSSYNSPLHF
cdr3_nt: TGTGCCAGCAGCTTAGGCATTGGGGGTCCGAGCTCCTATAATTCACCCCTCCACTTT

clone_size: many
v_call: TRBV4-3
d_call: .
j_call: TRBJ2-7
cdr3_aa: CASSQESHPNYEQYF
cdr3_nt: TGCGCCAGCAGCCAAGAATCGCATCCTAACTACGAGCAGTACTTC

clone_size: .
v_call: TRBV19
d_call: TRBD1
j_call: TRBJ1-4
cdr3_aa: CASSRDRRPTNEKLFF
cdr3_nt: TGTGCCAGTAGCCGGGACAGGCGTCCAACTAATGAAAAACTGTTTTTT

clone_size: many
v_call: TRBV20-1
d_call: .
j_call: TRBJ2-7
cdr3_aa: CSAPRPGASSYEQYF
cdr3_nt: TGCAGTGCCCCCCGGCCGGGGGCTTCCTCCTACGAGCAGTACTTC

clone_size: many
v_call: TRBV28
d_call: .
j_call: TRBJ2-5
cdr3_aa: CGPHRERKETQYF
cdr3_nt: TGTGGACCCCACAGAGAACGAAAAGAGACCCAGTACTTC

clone_size: many
v_call: TRBV10-3
d_call: .
j_call: TRBJ2-7
cdr3_aa: CATAGLKAGEQYF
cdr3_nt: TGTGCCACCGCAGGGTTGAAGGCCGGAGAGCAGTACTTC

clone_size: few
v_call: TRBV4-3
d_call: .
j_call: TRBJ1-6
cdr3_aa: CASSQGTEYNSPLHF
cdr3_nt: TGCGCCAGCAGCCAAGGGACAGAATATAATTCACCCCTCCACTTT

clone_size: many
v_call: TRBV5-1
d_call: TRBD2
j_call: TRBJ2-1
cdr3_aa: CASSLSGGRYNEQFF
cdr3_nt: TGCGCCAGCAGCTTAAGCGGGGGGCGGTACAATGAGCAGTTCTTC

clone_size: many
v_call: TRBV6-5
d_call: .
j_call: TRBJ2-1
cdr3_aa: CASSYSAGSYNEQFF
cdr3_nt: TGTGCCAGCAGTTACTCGGCGGGCTCCTACAATGAGCAGTTCTTC

clone_size: many
v_call: TRBV6-1
d_call: .
j_call: TRBJ1-3
cdr3_aa: CASSEERGYSGNTIYF
cdr3_nt: TGTGCCAGCAGTGAAGAACGGGGCTACTCTGGAAACACCATATATTTT

clone_size: many
v_call: TRBV2
d_call: .
j_call: TRBJ1-1
cdr3_aa: CASRDLATEAFF
cdr3_nt: TGTGCCAGCCGGGACCTCGCCACTGAAGCTTTCTTT

clone_size: many
v_call: TRBV7-2
d_call: .
j_call: TRBJ2-3
cdr3_aa: CASSSGRYTDTQYF
cdr3_nt: TGTGCCAGCAGCTCGGGACGGTACACAGATACGCAGTATTTT

clone_size: many
v_call: TRBV30
d_call: .
j_call: TRBJ2-7
cdr3_aa: CAWSVQPGYSSYEQYF
cdr3_nt: TGTGCCTGGAGTGTACAACCCGGCTATTCTTCCTACGAGCAGTACTTC

clone_size: few
v_call: TRBV24-1
d_call: TRBD1
j_call: TRBJ2-1
cdr3_aa: CATDSPGQAAEQFF
cdr3_nt: TGTGCCACCGACAGTCCGGGACAGGCGGCTGAGCAGTTCTTC

clone_size: .
v_call: TRBV6-1
d_call: .
j_call: TRBJ1-2
cdr3_aa: CASSVRFYGYTF
cdr3_nt: TGTGCCAGCAGTGTGCGTTTCTATGGCTACACCTTC

clone_size: .
v_call: TRBV6-1
d_call: TRBD1
j_call: TRBJ2-1
cdr3_aa: CAGTGGAGSSYNEQFF
cdr3_nt: TGTGCCGGAACAGGGGGCGCTGGGAGCTCCTACAATGAGCAGTTCTTC

clone_size: many
v_call: TRBV20-1
d_call: .
j_call: TRBJ2-3
cdr3_aa: CSARDLGLTDTQYF
cdr3_nt: TGCAGTGCTAGAGATCTTGGGCTCACAGATACGCAGTATTTT

clone_size: many
v_call: TRBV7-2
d_call: .
j_call: TRBJ1-1
cdr3_aa: CASSLVQRFSFF
cdr3_nt: TGTGCCAGCAGCTTAGTACAGCGATTTTCTTTCTTT

clone_size: few
v_call: TRBV5-1
d_call: .
j_call: TRBJ2-5
cdr3_aa: CASSLGTAGQETQYF
cdr3_nt: TGCGCCAGCAGCCTAGGGACGGCGGGGCAAGAGACCCAGTACTTC